This is a list of T cell receptor beta chains from one sample in a study of cytomegalovirus exposure and HLA in healthy donors. This table comes from immunoSEQ multiplex PCR, and its TCRdb copy is limited to in-frame clones, with some not included. The sample includes 90,000 to 130,000 clones, approximately 60% of them seen just once. Sequencing input: PBMCs. These receptor sequences come from a woman aged 25 to 39 in good health and CMV-seronegative. Both conserved end residues are part of each CDR3. Each record gives: J gene, clone size, D gene, V gene, CDR3 protein, CDR3 DNA. The D gene is left open where the match is weak. Only some rows state a clone size, as once, few, many or a class for expanded clones.

TRBJ2-3 - TRBD2 TRBV7-9 CASSTRTSSSTDTQYF TGTGCCAGCAGCACGCGGACTAGCAGTAGCACAGATACGCAGTATTTT
TRBJ1-2 - - TRBV6-5 CASSYERGYNYGYTF TGTGCCAGCAGTTACGAGCGGGGTTATAACTATGGCTACACCTTC
TRBJ1-1 few - TRBV10-1 CASSLRGNTEAFF TGCGCCAGCAGTTTAAGGGGGAACACTGAAGCTTTCTTT
TRBJ2-1 - - TRBV19 CATNQPMYNEQFF TGTGCCACAAACCAACCTATGTACAATGAGCAGTTCTTC
TRBJ2-7 few TRBD2 TRBV6-5 CASGTSGPYEQYF TGTGCCAGCGGGACTAGCGGACCCTACGAGCAGTACTTC
TRBJ2-7 few - TRBV28 CASSGGSLSEQYF TGTGCCAGCAGTGGGGGCAGCCTTTCCGAGCAGTACTTC
TRBJ1-6 - - TRBV7-9 CASSRESRVSNSPLHF TGTGCCAGCAGCCGGGAAAGTCGGGTTTCTAATTCACCCCTCCACTTT
TRBJ2-1 - TRBD2 TRBV6-4 CASRPLAGDLNEQFF TGTGCCAGCAGGCCACTAGCGGGGGATTTGAATGAGCAGTTCTTC
TRBJ2-3 - TRBD2 TRBV7-8 CASSARTSGSKDTQYF TGTGCCAGCAGCGCGAGAACTAGCGGGAGTAAAGATACGCAGTATTTT
TRBJ1-1 few - TRBV2 CASSQGPGTEAFF TGTGCCAGCAGTCAGGGGCCAGGGACTGAAGCTTTCTTT
TRBJ1-3 - - TRBV19 CASSIECFKSGGTGNTIYF TGTGCCAGTAGTATAGAGTGTTTTAAGTCGGGCGGGACTGGAAACACCATATATTTT
TRBJ2-7 - - TRBV9 CASSEDTGRYEQYF TGTGCCAGCAGCGAGGACACGGGGAGGTACGAGCAGTACTTC
TRBJ1-2 - TRBD1 TRBV5-1 CASSLPGTGKGYTF TGCGCCAGCAGCTTGCCCGGGACAGGGAAAGGCTACACCTTC
TRBJ1-3 - - TRBV19 CASKEVSSGNTIYF TGTGCCAGTAAGGAGGTGAGCTCTGGAAACACCATATATTTT
TRBJ2-7 - TRBD2 TRBV9 CASSVSASGYLHEQYF TGTGCCAGCAGCGTATCGGCTAGCGGGTACCTTCACGAGCAGTACTTC
TRBJ2-3 - TRBD2 TRBV7-8 CASSLGGPSGRMPDTQYF TGTGCCAGCAGCTTAGGTGGGCCTAGCGGGAGGATGCCAGATACGCAGTATTTT
TRBJ2-7 - TRBD1 TRBV28 CASTGQGTYEQYF TGTGCCAGCACGGGACAGGGGACCTACGAGCAGTACTTC
TRBJ2-3 - TRBD2 TRBV7-9 CASSPRSAGAADTQYF TGTGCCAGCAGCCCCAGATCAGCGGGAGCCGCGGATACGCAGTATTTT
TRBJ1-2 - - TRBV6-5 CASNPTGSGFGYTF TGTGCCAGCAATCCGACAGGCTCCGGCTTTGGCTACACCTTC
TRBJ2-1 - TRBD2 TRBV7-2 CASSLWGLAGNNEQFF TGTGCCAGCAGCTTATGGGGACTAGCGGGAAACAATGAGCAGTTCTTC
TRBJ1-3 - TRBD1 TRBV19 CASSTGQSSGNTIYF TGTGCCAGTAGTACGGGACAGTCCTCTGGAAACACCATATATTTT
TRBJ2-1 - - TRBV5-1 CASSLNSYNEQFF TGCGCCAGCAGCTTAAATAGCTACAATGAGCAGTTCTTC
TRBJ2-3 - TRBD1 TRBV7-2 CASSKDRTDTQYF TGTGCCAGCAGCAAGGACAGGACAGATACGCAGTATTTT
TRBJ2-5 - TRBD2 TRBV5-6 CASSTSGRVQETQYF TGTGCCAGCAGCACTAGCGGGAGGGTCCAAGAGACCCAGTACTTC
TRBJ1-5 few TRBD1 TRBV4-1 CASSRGQGDQPQHF TGCGCCAGCAGCCGCGGACAGGGAGATCAGCCCCAGCATTTT
TRBJ1-5 - - TRBV6-1 CASSEGRDQPQHF TGTGCCAGCAGTGAAGGGAGGGATCAGCCCCAGCATTTT
TRBJ2-7 - - TRBV18 CASSPAGWEQYF TGTGCCAGCTCACCAGCGGGGTGGGAGCAGTACTTC
TRBJ2-3 - - TRBV19 CASSISGASWTDTQYF TGTGCCAGTAGTATATCTGGAGCTTCGTGGACAGATACGCAGTATTTT
TRBJ2-7 - TRBD1 TRBV7-2 CASSLGTGGKQYF TGTGCCAGCAGCTTAGGCACAGGGGGCAAACAGTACTTC
TRBJ2-2 few - TRBV15 CATSREGEDTGELFF TGTGCCACCAGCAGAGAGGGGGAGGACACCGGGGAGCTGTTTTTT
TRBJ1-5 - - TRBV6-1 CASSPTRGDQPQHF TGTGCCAGCAGCCCAACACGGGGGGATCAGCCCCAGCATTTT
TRBJ1-2 - - TRBV6-1 CASRENDVGGFYGYTF TGTGCCAGCAGGGAAAACGACGTAGGCGGGTTCTATGGCTACACCTTC
TRBJ1-2 - - TRBV27 CASSLLAEASYGYTF TGTGCCAGCAGTTTACTCGCGGAAGCCTCCTATGGCTACACCTTC
TRBJ2-1 - TRBD2 TRBV28 CASSPTSGAYNEQFF TGTGCCAGCAGCCCTACTAGCGGAGCCTACAATGAGCAGTTCTTC
TRBJ1-2 - TRBD1 TRBV11-3 CASSLPDRGFVGYTF TGTGCCAGCAGCTTACCGGACAGGGGGTTTGTGGGCTACACCTTC
TRBJ2-3 - - TRBV4-1 CASRKGEREADTQYF TGCGCCAGCAGGAAGGGGGAGCGGGAAGCGGATACGCAGTATTTT
TRBJ2-1 - - TRBV28 CASTRSNEQFF TGTGCCAGCACGCGGTCCAATGAGCAGTTCTTC
TRBJ2-2 - - TRBV9 CASSVAFGGPGELFF TGTGCCAGCAGCGTAGCTTTCGGGGGTCCCGGGGAGCTGTTTTTT
TRBJ1-2 - - TRBV10-3 CAISESMGAYGYTF TGTGCCATCAGTGAGTCGATGGGAGCTTATGGCTACACCTTC
TRBJ2-7 - TRBD1 TRBV6-5 CASSYSGTVPYEQYF TGTGCCAGCAGTTACTCCGGGACAGTCCCCTACGAGCAGTACTTC
TRBJ2-1 - TRBD2 TRBV30 CALGNKLAGYNEQFF TGTGCCCTTGGGAATAAACTAGCGGGATACAATGAGCAGTTCTTC
TRBJ2-7 - - TRBV27 CASSFHRDNYEQYF TGTGCCAGCAGTTTTCACCGGGACAACTACGAGCAGTACTTC